The table lists the clone carrying this TCR beta chain with many counts. The sample belongs to a study of low-dose radiotherapy and immunotherapy resistance in tumors. Study summary: Dosing of intravenous cyclophosphamide at 200 mg/m2 occurred every two weeks and took place one day prior to radiation and immunotherapy.

Time point denoted: after trial treatment. Treatment meaning: LDRT plus nivolumab, ipilimumab, low-dose cyclophosphamide and aspirin (RACIN trial). Administered to the donors were nivolumab, ipilimumab, aspirin, low-dose cyclophosphamide and low-dose radiotherapy. TRAV and TRBV primers primed cDNA for both TCRalpha and TCRbeta. Using a constant-region primer together with a V-primer adapter, TCRs were subjected to roughly 18 PCR cycles of amplification. TCRdb reanalysed the reads using MiXCR and keeps one entry per CDR3 protein. The table records approximately 91,000 distinct CDR3 sequences, 20% to 25% of them present only once. V shed 0 bases and J shed 1 base, with 19 bases lying between them. The CDR3 has 18 amino acids. Germline values: CDR1 DFQATT, CDR2 SNEGSKA (reference sequence).

Material: PBMCs, obtained after low-dose radiotherapy plus immunotherapy. The TCR comes from a female donor with ovarian cancer. The chain joins TRBV20-1 to TRBJ2-4, with a weak D call TRBD2 (7 bases). Here the CDR3 DNA reads TGCAGTGCTAGAGAAAGTAGGGGGGGGATGGGGGCCAAAAACATTCAGTACTTC. Amino acid sequence: CSARESRGGMGAKNIQYF.